Listed below are T cell receptor beta chains from one sample, sequenced in a study of CD8 T cells in ankylosing spondylitis. TCRdb ran MiXCR on the 5' RACE reads and lists one entry per CDR3 protein. The table lists about 220,000 distinct CDR3 sequences, 7.3% of them singletons. The sample taken for sequencing was blood, either unsorted or a sorted T cell fraction (not recorded which). The receptors shown here come from a male donor with ankylosing spondylitis. Both conserved end residues are part of each CDR3. D genes are given only for firm matches. Some rows have no size entry. The others give once, few or many, or a class for an expanded clone.

D: TRBD1; J: TRBJ2-2; V: TRBV7-9; size: many; DNA: TGTGCCAGCAGCTCTCGTAGAGGACAGGGGTCAACCGGGGAGCTGTTTTTT; CDR3: CASSSRRGQGSTGELFF
D: TRBD1; J: TRBJ2-2; V: TRBV7-9; size: few; DNA: TGTGCCGGATCACAGGGGGAGTACACCGGGGAGCTGTTTTTT; CDR3: CAGSQGEYTGELFF
D: .; J: TRBJ1-1; V: TRBV11-3; size: .; DNA: TGTGTCAGCAGCTTAGAGGCGAACACTGAAGCTTTCTTT; CDR3: CVSSLEANTEAFF
D: .; J: TRBJ1-3; V: TRBV7-9; size: many; DNA: TGTGCCAGCAGCTCCAGGCCCTCCTCTGGAAACACCATATATTTT; CDR3: CASSSRPSSGNTIYF
D: .; J: TRBJ1-5; V: TRBV5-1; size: many; DNA: TGCGCCAGCAGCCCGGACAGCAATCAGCCCCAGCATTTT; CDR3: CASSPDSNQPQHF
D: TRBD2; J: TRBJ2-7; V: TRBV6-2/TRBV6-3; size: many; DNA: TGTGCCAGCAGCTTACTAGCGGGAGGTTCCTACGAGCAGTACTTC; CDR3: CASSLLAGGSYEQYF
D: TRBD2; J: TRBJ2-1; V: TRBV2; size: .; DNA: TGTGCCAGCGGCAATCAGCGGGGGCTATACAATGAGCAGTTCTTC; CDR3: CASGNQRGLYNEQFF
D: .; J: TRBJ1-2; V: TRBV9; size: many; DNA: TGTGCCAGCAGCGTAAGGGGGGCACACTATGGCTACACCTTC; CDR3: CASSVRGAHYGYTF
D: .; J: TRBJ2-1; V: TRBV5-1; size: many; DNA: TGCGCCAGCAGCCTTTACCTTGAAGGGGGGCGGGAGATATCCTACAATGAGCAGTTCTTC; CDR3: CASSLYLEGGREISYNEQFF
D: .; J: TRBJ2-7; V: TRBV6-2/TRBV6-3; size: .; DNA: TGTGCCAGCAGTTATGGAGACAACTACGAGCAGTACTTC; CDR3: CASSYGDNYEQYF
D: .; J: TRBJ1-2; V: TRBV29-1; size: many; DNA: TGCAGCGCCGGGACGTTAAATGGCTACACCTTC; CDR3: CSAGTLNGYTF
D: .; J: TRBJ1-1; V: TRBV20-1; size: once; DNA: TGCTGCGCTAGAGATCTTGCGACAGACCTGAACACTGAAGCTTTCTTT; CDR3: CCARDLATDLNTEAFF
D: .; J: TRBJ1-1; V: TRBV4-3; size: many; DNA: TGCGCCAGCAGCTCCCGGACGGGGAACACTGAAGCTTTCTTT; CDR3: CASSSRTGNTEAFF
D: .; J: TRBJ2-3; V: TRBV7-6; size: many; DNA: TGTGCCAGCAGCCTCCGCACACATCGCACAGATACGCAGTATTTT; CDR3: CASSLRTHRTDTQYF
D: .; J: TRBJ1-5; V: TRBV10-2; size: many; DNA: TGCGCCAGCAGTGAGTCGGGTAGATATCAGCCCCAGCATTTT; CDR3: CASSESGRYQPQHF
D: TRBD1; J: TRBJ2-3; V: TRBV7-6; size: .; DNA: TGTGCCAGCAGCTCCCGGGACAGGGTCACAGATACGCAGTATTTT; CDR3: CASSSRDRVTDTQYF
D: .; J: TRBJ2-7; V: TRBV9; size: many; DNA: TGTGCCAGCAGCCGTAGCATGATGACCTACGAGCAGTACTTC; CDR3: CASSRSMMTYEQYF
D: .; J: TRBJ1-5; V: TRBV4-3; size: many; DNA: TGCGCCAGCAGCCAAGGTCCGGCCCCGGGCCAGCCCCAGCATTTT; CDR3: CASSQGPAPGQPQHF
D: .; J: TRBJ2-3; V: TRBV12-2; size: .; DNA: TGTGCAAGTCGCTTAGGCCCCCGTACAGGGTTAAGCACAGATACGCAGTATTTT; CDR3: CASRLGPRTGLSTDTQYF
D: TRBD1; J: TRBJ2-3; V: TRBV15; size: .; DNA: TGTGCCACCAGCAGGGGACAGGGGGTCTTCACAGATACGCAGTATTTT; CDR3: CATSRGQGVFTDTQYF
D: .; J: TRBJ1-1; V: TRBV3-1; size: many; DNA: TGTGCCAGCAGCCACGGCCTAGGGGTGGCTGAAGCTTTCTTT; CDR3: CASSHGLGVAEAFF
D: .; J: TRBJ2-1; V: TRBV7-9; size: many; DNA: TGTGCCAGCAGCTTAGCCGAGGGGACCTACAATGAGCAGTTCTTC; CDR3: CASSLAEGTYNEQFF
D: .; J: TRBJ1-2; V: TRBV12-3/TRBV12-4; size: many; DNA: TGTGCCAGCAGTTTAGGTGAGGAGTATGGCTACACCTTC; CDR3: CASSLGEEYGYTF
D: .; J: TRBJ2-7; V: TRBV5-1; size: many; DNA: TGCGCCAGCAGCTTGGAATTAATGGGCTCGGACGAGCAGTACTTC; CDR3: CASSLELMGSDEQYF
D: .; J: TRBJ1-2; V: TRBV10-3; size: few; DNA: TGTGCCATCAGGACCTTCGGGTCCTATGGCTACACCTTC; CDR3: CAIRTFGSYGYTF
D: .; J: TRBJ2-1; V: TRBV5-1; size: .; DNA: TGCGCCAGCAGCTTGGTAGGTATTGAGCAGTTCTTC; CDR3: CASSLVGIEQFF
D: .; J: TRBJ2-3; V: TRBV12-3/TRBV12-4; size: many; DNA: TGTGCCAGCAGTCCGGATTCGTCCACAGATACGCAGTATTTT; CDR3: CASSPDSSTDTQYF
D: .; J: TRBJ2-7; V: TRBV7-8; size: few; DNA: TGTGCCAGCAGCACATGGGGGGGGGACAGGACGTCCTACGAGCAGTACTTC; CDR3: CASSTWGGDRTSYEQYF
D: TRBD1; J: TRBJ2-7; V: TRBV10-2; size: few; DNA: TGCGCCAGCAAGTTGCAGGGGGCGCCGGTCGAGCAGTACTTC; CDR3: CASKLQGAPVEQYF
D: .; J: TRBJ2-1; V: TRBV7-2; size: few; DNA: TGTGCCAGCAGCTTAGGGGTGCAGTTCTTC; CDR3: CASSLGVQFF
D: TRBD1; J: TRBJ1-6; V: TRBV24-1; size: few; DNA: TGTGCCACCAGTGCAGGGGGCGACTATTCACCCCTCCACTTT; CDR3: CATSAGGDYSPLHF
D: .; J: TRBJ2-1; V: TRBV10-3; size: many; DNA: TGTGCCATCAGTGAGCAGCGGAGTAGCGTAGTCCCCTACAATGAGCAGTTCTTC; CDR3: CAISEQRSSVVPYNEQFF